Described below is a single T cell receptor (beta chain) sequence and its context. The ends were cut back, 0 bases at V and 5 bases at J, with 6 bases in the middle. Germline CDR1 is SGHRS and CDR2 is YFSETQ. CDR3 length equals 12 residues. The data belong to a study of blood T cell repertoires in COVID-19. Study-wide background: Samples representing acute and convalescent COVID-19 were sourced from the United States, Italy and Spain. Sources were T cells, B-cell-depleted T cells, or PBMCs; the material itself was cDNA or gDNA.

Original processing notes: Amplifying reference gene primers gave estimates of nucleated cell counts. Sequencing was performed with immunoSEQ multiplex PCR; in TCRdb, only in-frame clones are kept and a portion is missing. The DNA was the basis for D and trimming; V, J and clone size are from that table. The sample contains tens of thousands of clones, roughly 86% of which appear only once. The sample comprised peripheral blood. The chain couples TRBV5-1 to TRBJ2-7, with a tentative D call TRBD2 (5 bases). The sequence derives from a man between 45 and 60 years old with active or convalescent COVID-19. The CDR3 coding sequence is TGCGCCAGCAGCTTGGCGGGGAACGAGCAGTACGTC. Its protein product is CASSLAGNEQYV.